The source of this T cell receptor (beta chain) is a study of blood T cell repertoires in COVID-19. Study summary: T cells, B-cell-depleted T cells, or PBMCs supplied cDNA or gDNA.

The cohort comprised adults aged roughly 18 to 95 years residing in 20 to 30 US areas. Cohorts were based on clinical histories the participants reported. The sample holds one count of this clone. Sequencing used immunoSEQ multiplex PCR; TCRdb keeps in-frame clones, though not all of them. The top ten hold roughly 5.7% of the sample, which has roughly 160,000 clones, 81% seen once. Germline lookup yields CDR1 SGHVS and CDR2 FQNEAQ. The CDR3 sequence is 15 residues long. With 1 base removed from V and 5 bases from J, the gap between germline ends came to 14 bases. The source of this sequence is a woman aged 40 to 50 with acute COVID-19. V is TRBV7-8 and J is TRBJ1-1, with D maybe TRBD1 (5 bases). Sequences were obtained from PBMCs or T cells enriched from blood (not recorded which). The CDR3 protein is CASSLGRALGTEAFF. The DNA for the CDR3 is TGTGCCAGCAGCTTAGGCAGGGCCTTAGGGACTGAAGCTTTCTTT.